This TCR beta chain was recovered during a study of OX40 agonist ivuxolimab in advanced cancers. About the research overall: Each dose-escalation patient presented with hepatocellular carcinoma, melanoma, renal cell or head and neck cancer. Study conclusions and caveats: Some of the nonresponding patients also showed low levels of normalized T-cell clonal expansion. At 0.1 to 3.0 mg/kg and by week 6, clonal expansion occurred in CD4+ and CD8+ blood T cells.

On this clone itself: Its antigen is unidentified.

The protocol was immunoSEQ multiplex PCR, while the TCRdb copy is restricted to in-frame clones and leaves out a portion. The sample yields roughly 68,000 clones, about 83% seen once. Germline V gene sequence: CDR1 SNHLY, CDR2 FYNNEI. V lost 6 bases and J 0 bases, leaving 11 bases between the germline ends. The CDR3 length is 14 residues. Sequences were derived from CD4+ or CD8+ T cells sorted from blood, sampled in a trial of the OX40 agonist ivuxolimab. The chain uses TRBV2 and TRBJ1-1; D might be TRBD1 (5 bases). The TCR comes from an adult with an advanced solid tumor such as melanoma, head and neck, liver or kidney cancer. CDR3 protein: CASSAGTVNTEAFF. The DNA for the CDR3 is TGTGCCAGCAGCGCCGGGACGGTGAACACTGAAGCTTTCTTT.